These 11 T cell receptor beta chains share one sample of origin, sequenced in a study of shared clonotypes between healthy human individuals. Clones were sequenced by immunoSEQ multiplex PCR, and TCRdb holds only the in-frame ones, with some missing. The table has 2 million to 2.5 million clones, roughly 95% seen once. The source material was naive CD4+ T cells sorted from blood. Subset: CD45RA+ positively selected. These receptor sequences come from a man aged 18 to 30 in good health.

The chain couples TRBV10-2 to TRBJ1-5, with TRBD1 matching over 7 bases. Germline CDR1 reads WSHSY; CDR2 reads SAAADI. The CDR3 consists of 14 residues. The V gene end was trimmed by 6 bases and the J gene end by 4 bases; junction bases not matched to a gene: 6. CDR3 loop: CASSPGQENQPQHF. The CDR3 DNA reads as TGCGCCAGCAGCCCAGGACAGGAAAATCAGCCCCAGCATTTT.

V is TRBV2 and J is TRBJ2-1; D perhaps matches TRBD1 (5 bases). V lost 7 bases and J lost 3, with 7 bases in between. The CDR3 is 12 residues long. Germline V lookup: CDR1 SNHLY, CDR2 FYNNEI. CDR3 DNA sequence: TGTGCCAGCAAAGACAGCTACAATGAGCAGTTCTTC. Its protein is CASKDSYNEQFF. Supplemented by reference TRBV2 and TRBJ2-1, the full variable domain reads EPEVTQTPSHQVTQMGQEVILRCVPISNHLYFYWYRQILGQKVEFLVSFYNNEISEKSEIFDDQFSVERPDGSNFTLKIRSTKLEDSAMYFCASKDSYNEQFFGPGTRLTVL.

The chain couples TRBV13 to TRBJ2-2; TRBD1 aligns across 8 bases. The ends lost 4 bases at V and 8 bases at J; junction bases unmatched: 6. In germline, CDR1 is PRHDT, CDR2 FYEKMQ (reference sequence). The CDR3 has 14 residues. The CDR3 DNA sequence: TGTGCCAGCAGCTCTAGGACAGGGAGAGGGGAGCTGTTTTTT. Translation: CASSSRTGRGELFF.

Note on this clone: At one end the junction does not follow the germline gene, possibly because of a read error. The chain recombines TRBV7-7 with TRBJ2-2; D possibly corresponds to TRBD1 (6 bases). CDR1 is SSHAT and CDR2 is FNYEAQ in the germline V gene (reference sequence). The CDR3 loop spans 13 amino acids. The CDR3 DNA reads as TGTGCTAGCAGCTCTGACAGGACCGGGGAGCTGTTTTTT. Amino acids: CASSSDRTGELFF.

This clone was observed a few times. This rearrangement joins TRBV27 to TRBJ2-1; D is undetermined. V was shortened by 6 bases and J by 8 bases, with 26 bases between the two germline ends. CDR1 and CDR2 (germline): MNHEY, SMNVEV (reference sequence). This CDR3 spans 17 amino acids. CDR3 DNA sequence: TGTGCCAGCAGACCAACCTCAATCGAAGTCATACGCGATGAGCAGTTCTTC. This gives the protein CASRPTSIEVIRDEQFF.

This clone was detected only once. The V and J genes are TRBV5-1 and TRBJ2-7; 8 nucleotides match TRBD2. The germline CDR1 and CDR2 sequences are SGHRS and YFSETQ. V lost 4 bases and J lost 1; bases outside the gene matches: 10. The CDR3 consists of 16 residues. CDR3: CASSLRASGGSYEQYF. In nucleotides, the CDR3 is TGCGCCAGCAGCCTACGCGCGAGCGGGGGTTCCTACGAGCAGTACTTC.

This rearrangement joins TRBV6-5 to TRBJ2-6, with D hard to call. V lost 7 bases, J lost 1 base, and 5 bases lay in between. This CDR3 is 13 amino acids long. Germline V gene lookup returns CDR1 MNHEY and CDR2 SVGAGI. In DNA form, the CDR3 reads TGTGCCAGCAAAGTTTCTGGGGCCAACGTCCTGACTTTC. Encoded protein: CASKVSGANVLTF.

J is TRBJ2-1 and V is TRBV5-6; D is perhaps TRBD1 (5 bases). V was trimmed by 3 bases and J by 2 bases, leaving 12 bases between them. Germline values: CDR1 SGHDT, CDR2 YYEEEE. The CDR3 is made up of 15 amino acids. The CDR3 nucleotides read TGTGCCAGCAGCTCTCAGGGTCGGACCTACAATGAGCAGTTCTTC. Translated, it gives CASSSQGRTYNEQFF.

The chain has TRBV7-2 and TRBJ2-3; D is unclear. The CDR3 is 14 residues long. V was clipped by 1 base and J by 4 bases, with 9 bases between them. CDR1 and CDR2 (germline): SGHTA, FQGNSA. CDR3 in amino acids: CASSLDFLADTQYF. The CDR3 nucleotides read TGTGCCAGCAGCTTAGACTTCCTTGCAGATACGCAGTATTTT.

The chain employs TRBV30 and TRBJ2-7; 7 nucleotides line up with TRBD2. The germline gives CDR1 GTSNPN, CDR2 SVGIG (reference sequence). Trimming removed 2 bases from V and 5 bases from J; junction bases left unmatched: 12. The length of the CDR3 is 15 residues. The CDR3 loop is CAWSRSSGRVHEQYF. The CDR3 bases are TGTGCCTGGAGTAGGTCCTCGGGGAGGGTACACGAGCAGTACTTC.

Of note for this clone: Other DNA sequences of this sample code for an identical CDR3. The chain employs TRBV7-2 and TRBJ2-1, with D possibly matching TRBD2 (5 bases). V was cut by 2 bases and J by 1 base, with 9 bases left in between. The V gene's germline CDR1 is SGHTA and CDR2 FQGNSA. There are 15 residues in the CDR3. CDR3 loop: CASSLSSGSYNEQFF. The DNA for the CDR3 is TGTGCCAGCAGCTTAAGCAGCGGTTCCTACAATGAGCAGTTCTTC.